These T cell receptor beta chains were read from a single sample in a study of human T cells and chemical hapten exposure. MiXCR, applied by TCRdb to the RACE reads, yields one record per CDR3 protein. This table holds 150,000 to 200,000 distinct CDR3 sequences, 25% to 35% found once. Sequenced material: whole blood, taken in connection with sensitization to the hapten diphenylcyclopropenone (DPC). The receptors derive from a woman in her late teens or twenties with alopecia areata. Some clones in this sample may be carry-over from other donors' samples. Both conserved end residues are part of each CDR3. The order of the fields is D gene, J gene, V gene, clone size, CDR3 DNA, CDR3 protein. A D gene is named only where the DNA matches it firmly. Clone size is not always given. Where it is, it says once, few, many or a class for expanded clones.

D: TRBD1
J: TRBJ1-5
V: TRBV25-1
size: few
DNA: TGTGCCAGCAGTGCCGGGACAGGGGGTCAGCCCCAGCATTTT
CDR3: CASSAGTGGQPQHF

D: NA
J: TRBJ2-3
V: TRBV20-1
size: NA
DNA: TGCAGTGCCCCCGTCCTCGGACAGAACACAGATACGCAGTATTTT
CDR3: CSAPVLGQNTDTQYF

D: NA
J: TRBJ1-1
V: TRBV18
size: NA
DNA: TGTGCCAGCTCACCAACGGGAGGGGGGACGGCTTTCTTT
CDR3: CASSPTGGGTAFF

D: NA
J: TRBJ1-1
V: TRBV9
size: NA
DNA: TGTGCCAGCAGCGTAGTAAGTAACACTGAAGCTTTCTTT
CDR3: CASSVVSNTEAFF

D: NA
J: TRBJ1-1
V: TRBV15
size: NA
DNA: TGTGCCACCAGTCAGGGGATGAACACTGAAGCTTTCTTT
CDR3: CATSQGMNTEAFF

D: NA
J: TRBJ2-5
V: TRBV4-1
size: few
DNA: TGCGCCAGCAGCTCTCAAGCAACGCGGGGTGAGGAGACCCAGTACTTC
CDR3: CASSSQATRGEETQYF

D: NA
J: TRBJ2-1
V: TRBV20-1
size: many
DNA: TGCAGTGCCGCGCAGACCGGGAGAGCTTACAATGAGCAGTTCTTC
CDR3: CSAAQTGRAYNEQFF

D: TRBD1
J: TRBJ2-5
V: TRBV10-2
size: NA
DNA: TGCGCCAGCAGTGAACAATCGGGACAGACCCAAGAGACCCAGTACTTC
CDR3: CASSEQSGQTQETQYF

D: NA
J: TRBJ1-1
V: TRBV20-1
size: few
DNA: TGCAGTGCTGCGGCCCAGGCTTCCACTGAAGCTTTCTTT
CDR3: CSAAAQASTEAFF

D: NA
J: TRBJ2-7
V: TRBV28
size: few
DNA: TGTGCCAGCAGTTCGACTCCCCTCTACGAGCAGTACTTC
CDR3: CASSSTPLYEQYF

D: NA
J: TRBJ2-1
V: TRBV27
size: few
DNA: TGTGCCAGCAGGGGGACACTGGAGTGGAAGCAGTTCTTC
CDR3: CASRGTLEWKQFF

D: TRBD1
J: TRBJ1-5
V: TRBV7-2
size: few
DNA: TGTGCCAGCAGCCCGAGGGGGACAGGGAAGAATCAGCCCCAGCATTTT
CDR3: CASSPRGTGKNQPQHF

D: TRBD1
J: TRBJ2-3
V: TRBV5-1
size: NA
DNA: TGCGCCAGCAGCGTGGGACAGGGGAACACAGATACGCAGTATTTT
CDR3: CASSVGQGNTDTQYF

D: NA
J: TRBJ1-1
V: TRBV6-2/TRBV6-3
size: once
DNA: TGTGCCAGCAGAAGGGGGAAGATGAACACTGAAGCTTTCTTT
CDR3: CASRRGKMNTEAFF

D: NA
J: TRBJ1-4
V: TRBV5-1
size: NA
DNA: TGCGCCAGCAGCTTGCCCCCGGGGGAACTGTTTTTT
CDR3: CASSLPPGELFF

D: NA
J: TRBJ2-1
V: TRBV24-1
size: NA
DNA: TGTGCCACCAGTGCCCCCCATAGGCCTCAGGGGACGGGTGAGCAGTTCTTC
CDR3: CATSAPHRPQGTGEQFF

D: NA
J: TRBJ2-5
V: TRBV5-1
size: NA
DNA: TGCGCCAGCAGCTACTCTCAAGAGACCCAGTACTTC
CDR3: CASSYSQETQYF

D: NA
J: TRBJ2-7
V: TRBV28
size: few
DNA: TGTGCCAGCAGGTTGTCCCCCAGGGGCGGCTCCTACGAGCAGTACTTC
CDR3: CASRLSPRGGSYEQYF

D: NA
J: TRBJ1-1
V: TRBV27
size: many
DNA: TGTGCCAGCAGTCCAAGGACAGCTGAAGCTTTCTTT
CDR3: CASSPRTAEAFF

D: TRBD1
J: TRBJ2-1
V: TRBV7-9
size: NA
DNA: TGTGCCAGCAGCTCCTCATCCGGGACAGGGTATAATGAGCAGTTCTTC
CDR3: CASSSSSGTGYNEQFF

D: NA
J: TRBJ2-3
V: TRBV7-2
size: few
DNA: TGTGCCAGCAGCTTAACCCGGACCGATGGGCAGTATTTT
CDR3: CASSLTRTDGQYF

D: TRBD1
J: TRBJ1-2
V: TRBV5-1
size: few
DNA: TGCGCCAGCAGCAGGGGGCCGGATGGCTACACCTTC
CDR3: CASSRGPDGYTF

D: TRBD1
J: TRBJ1-1
V: TRBV10-2
size: many
DNA: TGCGCCAGCATCAACGACAGGGGGAACACTGAAGCTTTCTTT
CDR3: CASINDRGNTEAFF

D: NA
J: TRBJ2-7
V: TRBV7-6
size: few
DNA: TGTGCCAGCAGCCCTTCTTGGGGACCCTACGAGCAGTACTTC
CDR3: CASSPSWGPYEQYF

D: TRBD1
J: TRBJ1-2
V: TRBV5-1
size: NA
DNA: TGCGCCAGCAGCTCCGAACCGGGACAGGGGGCGAAGTTTTACACCTTC
CDR3: CASSSEPGQGAKFYTF

D: NA
J: TRBJ1-5
V: TRBV4-3
size: many
DNA: TGCGCCAGCAGCCAAGATTGGTACCAGCCCCAGCATTTT
CDR3: CASSQDWYQPQHF

D: TRBD1
J: TRBJ1-2
V: TRBV6-6
size: NA
DNA: TGTGCCAGCAGTCACACAGGGGATCGAGGCTACACCTTC
CDR3: CASSHTGDRGYTF

D: TRBD1
J: TRBJ2-5
V: TRBV15
size: few
DNA: TGTGCCACCAGCAGAGTTTACAGGGGCTGGGAGACCCAGTACTTC
CDR3: CATSRVYRGWETQYF

D: TRBD2
J: TRBJ2-1
V: TRBV12-3/TRBV12-4
size: few
DNA: TGTGCCAGCAGTCTAGCGGGGCCCGCCTACAATGAGCAGTTCTTC
CDR3: CASSLAGPAYNEQFF

D: NA
J: TRBJ1-3
V: TRBV20-1
size: NA
DNA: TGCAGTGCTGAAAAACGACCCTCTGGAAACACCATATATTTT
CDR3: CSAEKRPSGNTIYF

D: NA
J: TRBJ2-7
V: TRBV4-2
size: NA
DNA: TGTGCCAGCAGCCAAGTAGGAGCGGTTAGCTCCTACGAGCAGTACTTC
CDR3: CASSQVGAVSSYEQYF

D: TRBD1
J: TRBJ1-2
V: TRBV20-1
size: NA
DNA: TGCAGTGCAAGCGACAGGGAGGTCTGGAACTATGGCTACACCTTC
CDR3: CSASDREVWNYGYTF

D: NA
J: TRBJ2-3
V: TRBV12-3/TRBV12-4
size: few
DNA: TGTGCCAGCAGTTTAGTGGGGTCGCAGTATTTT
CDR3: CASSLVGSQYF

D: NA
J: TRBJ2-5
V: TRBV5-5
size: NA
DNA: TGTGCCAGCAGCAGGAGGGACTCTCGGGAGACCCAGTACTTC
CDR3: CASSRRDSRETQYF

D: NA
J: TRBJ1-1
V: TRBV10-2
size: few
DNA: TGCGCCACCCAACAGGGAATGAACACTGAAGCTTTCTTT
CDR3: CATQQGMNTEAFF

D: NA
J: TRBJ2-7
V: TRBV29-1
size: few
DNA: TGCAGCGTTGCAGGAGGTGGCGGTTCCGAGCAGTACTTC
CDR3: CSVAGGGGSEQYF

D: TRBD1
J: TRBJ2-1
V: TRBV27
size: few
DNA: TGTGCCAGCAGTCGGGACAGCATGAGCTCCTACAATGAGCAGTTCTTC
CDR3: CASSRDSMSSYNEQFF

D: TRBD1
J: TRBJ2-7
V: TRBV20-1
size: NA
DNA: TGCAGTGCTATTAGACAGGGAAGACCCGAGCAGTACTTC
CDR3: CSAIRQGRPEQYF

D: NA
J: TRBJ2-5
V: TRBV5-1
size: NA
DNA: TGCGCCAGCAGCTTGGAACTGTACCAAGAGACCCAGTACTTC
CDR3: CASSLELYQETQYF

D: NA
J: TRBJ1-2
V: TRBV20-1
size: few
DNA: TGCAGTGCTAGATCAAACGCGGCAGGGCTGAGGTATGGCTACACCTTC
CDR3: CSARSNAAGLRYGYTF

D: NA
J: TRBJ2-2
V: TRBV20-1
size: once
DNA: TGCAGTGCTAGACAGGGGATGGGGAACACCGGGGAGCTGTTTTTT
CDR3: CSARQGMGNTGELFF

D: NA
J: TRBJ2-7
V: TRBV29-1
size: few
DNA: TGCAGCGTTGGACGGGCGGGATTCCACGAGCAGTACTTC
CDR3: CSVGRAGFHEQYF

D: NA
J: TRBJ1-3
V: TRBV2
size: NA
DNA: TGTGCCAGCAGTGCGGAGCTTCCCTCTGGAAACACCATATATTTT
CDR3: CASSAELPSGNTIYF